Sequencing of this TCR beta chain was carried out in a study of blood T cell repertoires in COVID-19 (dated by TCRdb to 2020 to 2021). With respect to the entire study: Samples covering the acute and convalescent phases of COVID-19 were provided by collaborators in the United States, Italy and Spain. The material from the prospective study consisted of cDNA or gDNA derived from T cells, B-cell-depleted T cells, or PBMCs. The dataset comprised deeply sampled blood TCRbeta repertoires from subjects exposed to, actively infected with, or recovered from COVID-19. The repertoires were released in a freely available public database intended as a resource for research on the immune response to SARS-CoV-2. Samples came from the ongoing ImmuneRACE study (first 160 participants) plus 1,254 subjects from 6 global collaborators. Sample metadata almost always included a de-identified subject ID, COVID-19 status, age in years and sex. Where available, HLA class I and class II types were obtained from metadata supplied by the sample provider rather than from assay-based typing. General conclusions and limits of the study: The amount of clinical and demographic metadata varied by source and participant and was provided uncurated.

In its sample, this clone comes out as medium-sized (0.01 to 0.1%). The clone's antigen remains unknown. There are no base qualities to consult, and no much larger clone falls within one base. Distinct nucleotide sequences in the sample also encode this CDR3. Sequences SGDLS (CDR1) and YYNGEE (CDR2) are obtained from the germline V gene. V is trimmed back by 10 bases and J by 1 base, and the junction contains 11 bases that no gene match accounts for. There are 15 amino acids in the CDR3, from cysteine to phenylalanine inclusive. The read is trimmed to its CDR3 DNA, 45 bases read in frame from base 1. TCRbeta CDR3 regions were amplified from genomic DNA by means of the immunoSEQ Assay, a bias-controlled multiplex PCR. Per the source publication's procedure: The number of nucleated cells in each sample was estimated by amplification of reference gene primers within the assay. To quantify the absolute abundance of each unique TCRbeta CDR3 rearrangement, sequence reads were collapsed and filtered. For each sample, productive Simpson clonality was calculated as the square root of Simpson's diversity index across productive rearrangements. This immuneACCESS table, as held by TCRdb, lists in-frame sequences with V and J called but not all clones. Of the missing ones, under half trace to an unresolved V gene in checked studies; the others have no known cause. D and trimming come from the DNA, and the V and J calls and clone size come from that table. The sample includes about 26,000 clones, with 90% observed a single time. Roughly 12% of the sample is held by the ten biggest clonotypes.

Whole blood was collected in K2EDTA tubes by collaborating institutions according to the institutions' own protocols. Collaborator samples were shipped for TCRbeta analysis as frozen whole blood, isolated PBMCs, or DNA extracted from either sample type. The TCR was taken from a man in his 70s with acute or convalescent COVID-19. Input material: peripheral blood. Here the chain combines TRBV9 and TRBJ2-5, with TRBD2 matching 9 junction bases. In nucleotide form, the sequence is TGTGCCCCCCGCGGCGGGGGGGGGCCCCAAGAGACCCAGTACTTC. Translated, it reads CAPRGGGGPQETQYF.